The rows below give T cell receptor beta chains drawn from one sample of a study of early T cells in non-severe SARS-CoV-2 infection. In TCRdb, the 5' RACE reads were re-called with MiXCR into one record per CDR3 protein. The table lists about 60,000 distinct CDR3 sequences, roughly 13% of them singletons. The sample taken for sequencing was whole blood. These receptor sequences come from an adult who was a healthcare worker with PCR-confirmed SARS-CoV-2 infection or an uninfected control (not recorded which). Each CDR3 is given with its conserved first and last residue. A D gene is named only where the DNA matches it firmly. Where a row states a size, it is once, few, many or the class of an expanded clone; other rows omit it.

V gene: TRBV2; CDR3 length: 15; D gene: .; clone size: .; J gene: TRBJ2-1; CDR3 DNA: TGTGCCAGCAGTGAACAGCAAGGGGTGGGGGATGAGCAGTTCTTC; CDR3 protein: CASSEQQGVGDEQFF
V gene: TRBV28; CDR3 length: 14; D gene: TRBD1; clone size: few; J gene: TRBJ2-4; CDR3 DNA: TGTGCCAGCAGTTTAGGCGAGCCAGGGGGCATTCAGTACTTC; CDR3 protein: CASSLGEPGGIQYF
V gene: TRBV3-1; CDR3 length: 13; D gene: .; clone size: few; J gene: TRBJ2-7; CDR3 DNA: TGTGCCAGCAGCTCCCGGGATGTGAACGAGCAGTACTTC; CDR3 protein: CASSSRDVNEQYF
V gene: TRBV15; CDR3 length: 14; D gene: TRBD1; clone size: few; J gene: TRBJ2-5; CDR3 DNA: TGTGCCACCAGCACCGGGACAGGGTTAGAGACCCAGTACTTC; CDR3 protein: CATSTGTGLETQYF
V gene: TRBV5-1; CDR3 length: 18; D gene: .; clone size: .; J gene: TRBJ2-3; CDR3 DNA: TGCGCCAGCAGCTTGGGGAGTGGACGGGGACTTAGCACAGATACGCAGTATTTT; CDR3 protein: CASSLGSGRGLSTDTQYF
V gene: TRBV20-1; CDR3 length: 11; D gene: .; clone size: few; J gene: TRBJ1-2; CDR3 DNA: TGCAGTGCTAGAGACAGCTATGGCTACACCTTC; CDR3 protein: CSARDSYGYTF
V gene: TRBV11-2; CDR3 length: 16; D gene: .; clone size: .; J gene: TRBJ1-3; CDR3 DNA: TGTGCCAGCAGCTGGGGACGGACCGTCTCTGGAAACACCATATATTTT; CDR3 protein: CASSWGRTVSGNTIYF
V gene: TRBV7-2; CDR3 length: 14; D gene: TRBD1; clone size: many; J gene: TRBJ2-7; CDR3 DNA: TGTGCCAGCAGCTCACGACAGGGGGCGTCCGAGCAGTACTTC; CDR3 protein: CASSSRQGASEQYF
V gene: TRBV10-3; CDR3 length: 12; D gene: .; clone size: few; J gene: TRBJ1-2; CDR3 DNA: TGTGCCATCAGGACGGCCTCCTATGGCTACACCTTC; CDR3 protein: CAIRTASYGYTF
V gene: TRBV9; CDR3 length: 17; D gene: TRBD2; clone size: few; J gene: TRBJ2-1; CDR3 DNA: TGTGCCAGCAGCCTCACGTTGACTAGCGGGAGTCACGGTGAGCAGTTCTTC; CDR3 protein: CASSLTLTSGSHGEQFF
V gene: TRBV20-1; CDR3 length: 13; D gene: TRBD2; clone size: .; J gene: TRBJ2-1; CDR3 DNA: TGCAGTGCCCAACGACTAGCTAGCAGTGAGCAGTTCTTC; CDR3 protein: CSAQRLASSEQFF
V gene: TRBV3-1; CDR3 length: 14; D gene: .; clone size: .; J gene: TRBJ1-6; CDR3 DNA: TGTGCCAGCAGCCAATGGAATACCGGGACACCCCTCCACTTT; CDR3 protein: CASSQWNTGTPLHF
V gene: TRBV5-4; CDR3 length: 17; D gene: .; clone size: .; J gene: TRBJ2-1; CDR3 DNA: TGTGCCAGCAGCCCGGAATTACAGGGAATGCGAGGGCTTGAGCAGTTCTTC; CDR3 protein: CASSPELQGMRGLEQFF
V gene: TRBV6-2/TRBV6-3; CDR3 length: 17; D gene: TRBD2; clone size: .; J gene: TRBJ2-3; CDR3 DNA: TGTGCCAGCAGCCAAGGCCTTCTAGCGGGGGGGACAGATACGCAGTATTTT; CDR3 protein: CASSQGLLAGGTDTQYF
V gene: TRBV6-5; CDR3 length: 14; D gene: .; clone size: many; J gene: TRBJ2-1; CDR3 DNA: TGTGCCAGCAGTTACTCAAGGGTTTACAATGAGCAGTTCTTC; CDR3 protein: CASSYSRVYNEQFF
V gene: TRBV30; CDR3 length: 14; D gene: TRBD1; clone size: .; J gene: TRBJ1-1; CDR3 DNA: TGTGCCTGGAGTATTCAGGACAGGTATTCTGAAGCTTTCTTT; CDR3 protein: CAWSIQDRYSEAFF
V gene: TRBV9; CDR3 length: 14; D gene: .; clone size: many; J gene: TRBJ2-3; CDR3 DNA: TGTGCCAGCAGCGTAGCTACCAGCCTGGGCACGCAGTATTTT; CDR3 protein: CASSVATSLGTQYF
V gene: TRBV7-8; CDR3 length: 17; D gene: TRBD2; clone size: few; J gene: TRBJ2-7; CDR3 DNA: TGTGCCAGCAGCAAACACTCTCTAGCGGGCTTCTCCTACGAGCAGTACTTC; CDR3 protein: CASSKHSLAGFSYEQYF
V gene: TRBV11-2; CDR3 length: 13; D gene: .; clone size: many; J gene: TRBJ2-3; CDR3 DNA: TGTGCCAGCAGCTTAGATCGTGAAGATACGCAGTATTTT; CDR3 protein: CASSLDREDTQYF
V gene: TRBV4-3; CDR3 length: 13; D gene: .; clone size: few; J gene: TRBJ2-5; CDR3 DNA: TGCGCCAGCAGCCTGTGGGCCCAAGAGACCCAGTACTTC; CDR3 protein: CASSLWAQETQYF
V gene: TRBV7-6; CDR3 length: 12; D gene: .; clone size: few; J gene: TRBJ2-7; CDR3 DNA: TGTGCCAGCAGCCTCCTCCCACACGAGCAGTACTTC; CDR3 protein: CASSLLPHEQYF
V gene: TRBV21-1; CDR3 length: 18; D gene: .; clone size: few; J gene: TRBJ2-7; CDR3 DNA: TGTGCCAGCAGCAAAAAACCGAAAAACGCTACGGCAAGCTACGAGCAGTACTTC; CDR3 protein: CASSKKPKNATASYEQYF
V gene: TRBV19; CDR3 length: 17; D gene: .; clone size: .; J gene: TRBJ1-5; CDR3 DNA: TGTGCCAGTAGTTATCGGGCCTCTAGATTGCGCAATCAGCCCCAGCATTTT; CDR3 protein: CASSYRASRLRNQPQHF
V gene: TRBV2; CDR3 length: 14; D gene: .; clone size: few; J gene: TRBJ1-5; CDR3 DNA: TGTGCCAGCAGGGCTGGGGATAGCAATCAGCCCCAGCATTTT; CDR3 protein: CASRAGDSNQPQHF
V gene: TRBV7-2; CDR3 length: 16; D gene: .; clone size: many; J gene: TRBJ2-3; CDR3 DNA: TGTGCCAGCAGCTTAGAAAGGGTTCGAGGGGCAGATACGCAGTATTTT; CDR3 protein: CASSLERVRGADTQYF
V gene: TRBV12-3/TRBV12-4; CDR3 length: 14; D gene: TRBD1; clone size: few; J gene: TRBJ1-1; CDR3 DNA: TGTGCCAGCAGCCCCGGACAGGGGGCTTATGAAGCTTTCTTT; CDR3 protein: CASSPGQGAYEAFF
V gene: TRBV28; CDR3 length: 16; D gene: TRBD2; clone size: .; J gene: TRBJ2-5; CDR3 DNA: TGTGCCAGCCAATCTCCCGGGGAGGGAGTTAAGGGGACCCAGTACTTC; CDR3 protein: CASQSPGEGVKGTQYF
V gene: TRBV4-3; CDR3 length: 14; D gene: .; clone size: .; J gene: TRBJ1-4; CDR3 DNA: TGCGCCAGCAGCCAAGAGGCAGGGAATGAAAAACTGTTTTTT; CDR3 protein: CASSQEAGNEKLFF
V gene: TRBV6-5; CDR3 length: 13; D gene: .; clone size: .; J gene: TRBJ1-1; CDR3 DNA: TGTGCCAGTAGGGACGGATGGAACACTGAAGCTTTCTTT; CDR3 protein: CASRDGWNTEAFF
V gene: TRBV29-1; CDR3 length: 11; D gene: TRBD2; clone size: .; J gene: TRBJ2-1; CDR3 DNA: TGCAGCGTTGGCGCGGGAGGTGAGCAGTTCTTC; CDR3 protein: CSVGAGGEQFF
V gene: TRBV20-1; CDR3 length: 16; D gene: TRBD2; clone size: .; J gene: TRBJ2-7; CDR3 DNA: TGCAGTGCTAGAGATCAGGGTGCGGGAGGGAATTACGAGCAGTACTTC; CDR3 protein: CSARDQGAGGNYEQYF
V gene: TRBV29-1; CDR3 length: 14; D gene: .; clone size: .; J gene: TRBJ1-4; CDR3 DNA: TGCAGCGCCGAGGATGGGGGGCTTGGTGAAAAACTGTTTTTT; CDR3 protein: CSAEDGGLGEKLFF
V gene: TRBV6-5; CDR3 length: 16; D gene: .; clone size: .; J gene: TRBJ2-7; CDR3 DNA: TGTGCCAGCAGCCAAAACCTTTTCAGGGGCAACTACGAGCAGTACTTC; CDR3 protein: CASSQNLFRGNYEQYF
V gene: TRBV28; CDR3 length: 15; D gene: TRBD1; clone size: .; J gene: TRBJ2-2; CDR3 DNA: TGTGCCAGCAGTTTCCGGGACAGCTACACCGGGGAGCTGTTTTTT; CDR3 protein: CASSFRDSYTGELFF
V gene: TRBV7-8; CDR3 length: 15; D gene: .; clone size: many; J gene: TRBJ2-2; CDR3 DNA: TGTGCCAGCAGCTTACTGTCCGGGAACACCGGGGAGCTGTTTTTT; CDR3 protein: CASSLLSGNTGELFF
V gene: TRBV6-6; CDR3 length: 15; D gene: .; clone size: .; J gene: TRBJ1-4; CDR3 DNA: TGTGCCAGCAGTTACTCAACAGGGATGGGCGAAAAACTGTTTTTT; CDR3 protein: CASSYSTGMGEKLFF
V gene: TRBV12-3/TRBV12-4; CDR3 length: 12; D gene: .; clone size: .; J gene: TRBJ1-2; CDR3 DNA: TGTGCCAGCAGACAGGGACACTATGGCTACACCTTC; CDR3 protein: CASRQGHYGYTF
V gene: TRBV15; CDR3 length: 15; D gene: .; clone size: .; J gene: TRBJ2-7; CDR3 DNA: TGTGCCACCAGCAGAGATTCTGCTAGTGTCTACGAGCAGTACTTC; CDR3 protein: CATSRDSASVYEQYF
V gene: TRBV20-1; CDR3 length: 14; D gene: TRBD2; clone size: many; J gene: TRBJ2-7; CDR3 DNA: TGCAGTGCTAGAGGCGGGGGGAACTCCTACGAGCAGTACTTC; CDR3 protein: CSARGGGNSYEQYF
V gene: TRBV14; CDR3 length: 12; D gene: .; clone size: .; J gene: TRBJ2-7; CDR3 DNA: TGTGCCAGCGGGGTCAATTCCTACGAGCAGTACTTC; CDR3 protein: CASGVNSYEQYF
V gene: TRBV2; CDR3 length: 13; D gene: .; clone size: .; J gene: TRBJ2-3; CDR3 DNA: TGTGCCAGCAAGGGGGGGTTGGGAGATACGCAGTATTTT; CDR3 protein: CASKGGLGDTQYF
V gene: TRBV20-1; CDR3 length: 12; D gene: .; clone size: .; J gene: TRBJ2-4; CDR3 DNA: TGCAGTGCTAGCCAGGGCGTAGACATTCAGTACTTC; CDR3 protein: CSASQGVDIQYF
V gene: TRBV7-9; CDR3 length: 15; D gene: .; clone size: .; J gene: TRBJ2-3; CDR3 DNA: TGTGCCAGCAGCTTAAAAAGGGGACGCACAGATACGCAGTATTTT; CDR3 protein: CASSLKRGRTDTQYF
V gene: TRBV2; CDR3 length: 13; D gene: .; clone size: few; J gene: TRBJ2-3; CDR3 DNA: TGTGCCAGCAGAGGGACCAACACAGATACGCAGTATTTT; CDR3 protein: CASRGTNTDTQYF
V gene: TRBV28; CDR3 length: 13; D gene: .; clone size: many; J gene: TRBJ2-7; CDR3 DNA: TGTGCCAGCAGTTTAGGGACCGAATACGAGCAGTACTTC; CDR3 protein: CASSLGTEYEQYF
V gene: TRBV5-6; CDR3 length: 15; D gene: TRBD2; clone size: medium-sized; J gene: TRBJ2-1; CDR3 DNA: TGTGCCACCGAGCGGGGGGCGGGAGAGGACAATGAGCAGTTCTTC; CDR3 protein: CATERGAGEDNEQFF
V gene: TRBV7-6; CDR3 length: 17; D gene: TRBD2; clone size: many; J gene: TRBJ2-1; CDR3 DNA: TGTGCCAGCAGCTTAGGGAGCGGGGCGACCTCCTACAATGAGCAGTTCTTC; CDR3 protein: CASSLGSGATSYNEQFF
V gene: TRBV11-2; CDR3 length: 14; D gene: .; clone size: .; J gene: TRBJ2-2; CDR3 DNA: TGTGCCAGCACCAAAATCCGAGGGGCCGGGGAGCTGTTTTTT; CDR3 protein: CASTKIRGAGELFF